This T cell receptor beta chain was recorded in a study of patients and donors after allogeneic stem cell transplantation. CDR1 and CDR2 from the germline V gene are DFQATT and SNEGSKA (reference sequence). CDR3 length equals 17 residues. V lost 3 bases to trimming and J lost 3 bases; unmatched junction nucleotides: 11. TCRdb used MiXCR to reprocess the RT-PCR reads, holding one entry per CDR3 protein. Of approximately 410,000 distinct CDR3 sequences in the sample, around 16% were seen once. Sample: blood, either unsorted or a sorted T cell fraction (not recorded which). The gene calls are TRBV20-1 and TRBJ2-3; 11 nucleotides match TRBD2. The sequence came from a human donor who was either an allogeneic HSCT recipient or a stem cell or donor lymphocyte infusion donor (not recorded which). It is not recorded whose cells these are; they may come from a transplant donor. The CDR3 region is CSASGTSGSTGTDTQYF. The CDR3 bases are TGCAGTGCTAGTGGAACTAGCGGGAGTACGGGAACAGATACGCAGTATTTT.